Presented here are 6 T cell receptor beta chains from one specimen sequenced in a study of shared clonotypes between healthy human individuals (dated by TCRdb to the early 2020s). The library was made by the immunoSEQ multiplex PCR assay. The clones in this table, taken by TCRdb from immuneACCESS, are in-frame only. Not every clone is retained; where verified, under half of the shortfall comes from an unresolved V gene, and the cause of the rest is unknown. This sample holds around 2,100,000 clones; 85% to 95% were observed only once. The top ten hold 1.2% of the sample. CD8 naive samples were obtained by positive selection for CCR7 among CD45RO-negative cells, yielding a CD45RA+CCR7+ population from which TemRA cells were excluded. The sequencing input was naive CD8+ T cells sorted from blood. The cell subset or site label corresponds to: CD45RA+CCR7+. Receptors originate from a man aged 18-30 years in good health.

This chain joins TRBV4-1 and TRBJ1-4, with D maybe TRBD1 (5 bases). Trimming cost V 1 base and J 7 bases, with 13 bases left between them. CDR3 length: 15 residues. In germline, CDR1 is MGHRA, CDR2 YSYEKL. The CDR3 spells CASSQGGGPFEKLFF. The CDR3 DNA follows: TGCGCCAGCAGCCAAGGCGGGGGTCCGTTTGAAAAACTGTTTTTT.

The chain uses TRBV25-1 and TRBJ2-1; no firm D call. Per the germline V gene, CDR1 is MGHDK and CDR2 is SYGVNS. This CDR3 is built from 13 residues. The V and J ends lost 0 bases and 6 bases respectively, with 6 bases between them. The CDR3 protein is CASSEYGSNEQFF. For the CDR3, the DNA is TGTGCCAGCAGTGAATACGGCAGCAATGAGCAGTTCTTC.

The V call is TRBV5-4, the J call TRBJ2-7; TRBD2 agrees at 7 bases. Germline V gives CDR1 SGHNT, CDR2 YYREEE (reference sequence). The trim removed 2 bases at V and 5 bases at J, leaving 4 bases unmatched. The CDR3 length is 13 residues. The CDR3 is CASSFFGGNEQYF. The CDR3 region has the DNA TGTGCCAGCAGCTTCTTCGGGGGGAACGAGCAGTACTTC. Full variable domain (missing parts from reference TRBV5-4 and TRBJ2-7): ETGVTQSPTHLIKTRGQQVTLRCSSQSGHNTVSWYQQALGQGPQFIFQYYREEENGRGNFPPRFSGLQFPNYSSELNVNALELDDSALYLCASSFFGGNEQYFGPGTRLTVT.

Comment on this clone: This sample includes further DNA sequences coding for the same CDR3. The chain is built from TRBV9 and TRBJ2-7; TRBD2 matches at 7 bases. Per the germline V gene, CDR1 is SGDLS and CDR2 is YYNGEE. The CDR3 runs 15 residues. The ends lost 0 bases at V and 2 bases at J; junction bases unmatched: 5. This CDR3 is CASSVAGGGTYEQYF. The CDR3 DNA is TGTGCCAGCAGCGTAGCTGGGGGGGGGACCTACGAGCAGTACTTC.

The chain is built from TRBV4-1 and TRBJ1-1; the D is unclear. Germline lookup yields CDR1 MGHRA and CDR2 YSYEKL. The germline V and J ends were trimmed by 1 base and 6 bases, with 6 bases remaining between them. This CDR3 contains 12 residues. The chain's CDR3 is CASSQGLAEAFF. DNA of the CDR3: TGCGCCAGCAGCCAAGGGCTGGCTGAAGCTTTCTTT.

This CDR3 reads CASSAGPHYEQYF. The CDR3, as DNA: TGTGCCAGCAGCGCGGGACCACACTACGAGCAGTACTTC. V and J are TRBV9 and TRBJ2-7; D tentatively fits TRBD1 or TRBD2 (5 bases each). V lost 3 bases to trimming and J lost 3 bases, with 10 bases between them. Germline values: CDR1 SGDLS, CDR2 YYNGEE. This CDR3 has 13 residues.